This T cell receptor (beta chain) was identified during a study of T-cell reconstitution after alpha-beta-depleted transplantation in children. Findings and limits, study-wide: Among T cells one year after transplant, newly produced cells accounted for most counts and diversity.

Many counts were recorded for this clonotype. Its cognate antigen is unknown. Unique molecular identifiers were used in preparing the TCRbeta library. Via MiXCR, TCRdb re-called the PCR reads, giving one row per CDR3 protein. The table has 250,000 to 400,000 distinct CDR3 sequences, more than 20% seen once. This clonotype originated in a male patient aged 10-17 years who had a stem cell transplant for acute lymphoblastic leukemia, so the T cells may come from the graft donor. The sequencing used PBMCs, mostly from graft donor cells, collected 180 days after TCRalphabeta/CD19-depleted stem cell transplant.

CDR3 protein: CASSAVGLPYTQYF. The DNA of the CDR3 is TGTGCCAGCAGCGCAGTCGGACTGCCTTATACGCAGTATTTT. The rearrangement links TRBV9 to TRBJ2-3; possibly TRBD2 for D (5 bases). From germline, CDR1 is SGDLS and CDR2 YYNGEE. V lost 3 bases, J lost 7 bases, and 15 bases lay in between. The CDR3 length is 14 residues.